These T cell receptor beta chains were read from a single sample in a study of T cell responses to AZD1222 COVID-19 vaccine. Produced via immunoSEQ multiplex PCR; TCRdb's table is partial and in-frame only. The table shows approximately 190,000 clones, with 87% occurring only once. The sequencing used peripheral blood, collected on day 0 of MenACWY control vaccination. These receptors were obtained from an adult in good health. The CDR3 runs from the conserved cysteine through the conserved F or W. D genes are given only for firm matches. Size tells how often a clone was seen (once, few, many) or the class of an expanded clone, and some rows leave it out.

J | V | D | size | length | DNA | CDR3
TRBJ2-7 | TRBV13 | . | . | 13 | TGTGCCAGCAGCCGGCGGGGCCCCTACGAGCAGTACTTC | CASSRRGPYEQYF
TRBJ1-3 | TRBV6-1 | . | . | 13 | TGTGCCAGCAGTGAAGCGGGGGGAAACACCATATATTTT | CASSEAGGNTIYF
TRBJ1-4 | TRBV30 | TRBD1 | . | 13 | TGTGCCTGGGGGACAGGGACTAATGAAAAACTGTTTTTT | CAWGTGTNEKLFF
TRBJ2-1 | TRBV3-1/TRBV3-2 | . | . | 13 | TGTGCCAGCAGCCAAGCGGAGGACAATGAGCAGTTCTTC | CASSQAEDNEQFF
TRBJ2-1 | TRBV10-3 | TRBD2 | once | 16 | TGTGCCATCAGTGAGGTAGTAGCGGGGGGGAACAATGAGCAGTTCTTC | CAISEVVAGGNNEQFF
TRBJ2-2 | TRBV7-3 | . | few | 12 | TGTGCCAGCAGCTATACTACCGGGGAGCTGTTTTTT | CASSYTTGELFF
TRBJ2-7 | TRBV5-6 | . | once | 12 | TGTGCCAGCAGCCGTGTCTTGTACGAGCAGTACTTC | CASSRVLYEQYF
TRBJ2-1 | TRBV28 | TRBD2 | . | 14 | TGTGCCAGCTTCAGGACTAGCGGGGACAATGAGCAGTTCTTC | CASFRTSGDNEQFF
TRBJ1-2 | TRBV27 | TRBD1 | . | 16 | TGTGCCAGCAGTTTAAGGTGGGACAGTACTAACTATGGCTACACCTTC | CASSLRWDSTNYGYTF
TRBJ1-6 | TRBV3-1/TRBV3-2 | . | . | 15 | TGTGCCAGCAGCCAAGATCCTGCCTATAATTCACCCCTCCACTTT | CASSQDPAYNSPLHF
TRBJ1-6 | TRBV7-2 | . | . | 15 | TGTGCCAGCAGCCAACAACACTCCTATAATTCACCCCTCCACTTT | CASSQQHSYNSPLHF
TRBJ2-1 | TRBV6-5 | . | . | 15 | TGTGCCAGCAGTTTTTCTAACCACCTTTACAATGAGCAGTTCTTC | CASSFSNHLYNEQFF
TRBJ2-7 | TRBV23-1 | . | once | 14 | TGCGCCAGCCACCGTAGACCAGACTCCTACGAGCAGTACTTC | CASHRRPDSYEQYF
TRBJ2-7 | TRBV3-1/TRBV3-2 | TRBD2 | . | 16 | TGTGCCAGCAGCCCCGGACTGGCTAGCGGGAACTACGAGCAGTACTTC | CASSPGLASGNYEQYF
TRBJ2-1 | TRBV30 | TRBD2 | once | 13 | TGTGCCTCTGGACTAGCGGGAGGGAATGAGCAGTTCTTC | CASGLAGGNEQFF
TRBJ2-1 | TRBV27 | . | . | 14 | TGTGCCAGCAGTAACAGGGTCGGGAGAAATGAGCAGTTCTTC | CASSNRVGRNEQFF
TRBJ2-2 | TRBV7-9 | . | . | 12 | TGTGCCAGCAGGGAAGGGTCCGGGGAGCTGTTTTTT | CASREGSGELFF
TRBJ2-2 | TRBV9 | TRBD1 | . | 16 | TGTGCCAGCAGCGTAGCCCTGGGCAGGGGGTCCGGGGAGCTGTTTTTT | CASSVALGRGSGELFF
TRBJ2-1 | TRBV30 | . | . | 14 | TGTGCCTGGAGTGTGGGTAGCTCCTACAATGAGCAGTTCTTC | CAWSVGSSYNEQFF
TRBJ2-7 | TRBV11-1 | . | . | 12 | TGTGCCAGCAGCTCGGAGGGTCGCGAGCAGTACTTC | CASSSEGREQYF
TRBJ1-2 | TRBV2 | TRBD1 | . | 16 | TGTGCCAGCAGGACGGGACAGGGGGTTGGTAACTATGGCTACACCTTC | CASRTGQGVGNYGYTF
TRBJ1-3 | TRBV30 | . | . | 17 | TGTGCCTGGAGTCCCGTGGGCATCAGTGCCTCTGGAAACACCATATATTTT | CAWSPVGISASGNTIYF
TRBJ2-1 | TRBV12-3/TRBV12-4 | . | . | 12 | TGTGCCAGCGGATTAGGATTATACGAGCAGTTCTTC | CASGLGLYEQFF
TRBJ2-5 | TRBV7-9 | . | . | 12 | TGTGCCAGCAGCTTAATAGGAGAGACCCAGTACTTC | CASSLIGETQYF
TRBJ2-1 | TRBV28 | . | . | 13 | TGTGCCGGCGGGAACCCAGCCTACAATGAGCAGTTCTTC | CAGGNPAYNEQFF
TRBJ2-3 | TRBV12-3/TRBV12-4 | . | . | 13 | TGTGCCAGCAGTACGGGGTCCACAGATACGCAGTATTTT | CASSTGSTDTQYF
TRBJ2-7 | TRBV7-9 | . | . | 13 | TGTGCCAGCAGCGTCAGGCCCTCCTACGAGCAGTACTTC | CASSVRPSYEQYF
TRBJ2-1 | TRBV6-4 | TRBD2 | . | 16 | TGTGCCAGCAGTGACTCGGGCGGGAGTCCCTACAATGAGCAGTTCTTC | CASSDSGGSPYNEQFF
TRBJ2-2 | TRBV12-3/TRBV12-4 | . | . | 13 | TGTGCCAGCAGTTTAGGAGGAACCGGGGAGCTGTTTTTT | CASSLGGTGELFF
TRBJ2-2 | TRBV19 | . | . | 16 | TGTGCCAGTAGTCCTCGTGGGACACGTAACACCGGGGAGCTGTTTTTT | CASSPRGTRNTGELFF
TRBJ1-3 | TRBV6-1 | . | . | 16 | TGTGCCAGCAGTGAAGCGCGGGGGGCGAGTGGAAACACCATATATTTT | CASSEARGASGNTIYF
TRBJ2-5 | TRBV5-4 | . | . | 14 | TGTGCCAGCGGACTACCGGGACGAATGAAGACCCAGTACTTC | CASGLPGRMKTQYF
TRBJ1-3 | TRBV7-3 | TRBD1 | few | 14 | TGTGCCAGCAGCTCTCAGGGGGCTGGAAACACCATATATTTT | CASSSQGAGNTIYF
TRBJ1-3 | TRBV28 | TRBD1 | . | 12 | TGTGCCAGCAGAACAGGGGTCGACACCATATATTTT | CASRTGVDTIYF
TRBJ1-5 | TRBV10-1 | TRBD1 | . | 14 | TGCGCCAGCAGTGAGGCCAGGGGGAACCAGCCCCAGCATTTT | CASSEARGNQPQHF
TRBJ1-6 | TRBV30 | . | . | 13 | TGTGCCTGGAGTGTACAAGGGAACTCACCCCTCCACTTT | CAWSVQGNSPLHF
TRBJ2-7 | TRBV4-3 | . | once | 13 | TGCGCCAGCAGCCAAGATACAGACTACGAGCAGTACTTC | CASSQDTDYEQYF
TRBJ2-7 | TRBV7-8 | . | . | 15 | TGTGCCAGCAGCTCCGAACAGTGGAACACCTACGAGCAGTACTTC | CASSSEQWNTYEQYF
TRBJ1-6 | TRBV28 | TRBD1 | once | 15 | TGTGCCAGCAGTTTTGGGACAGGGGTGGGTTCACCCCTCCACTTT | CASSFGTGVGSPLHF
TRBJ1-6 | TRBV9 | . | . | 13 | TGTGCCAGCAGTGGGGGGGCTAATTCACCCCTCCACTTT | CASSGGANSPLHF
TRBJ2-3 | TRBV27 | . | once | 11 | TGTGCCAGCAGTTCGGACCTTACGCAGTATTTT | CASSSDLTQYF
TRBJ2-5 | TRBV6-5 | . | . | 14 | TGTGCCAGCAGTTACCGTAGGGTTGGGGAGACCCAGTACTTC | CASSYRRVGETQYF
TRBJ2-6 | TRBV24-1 | . | . | 16 | TGTGCCACCAGTGATAGGCAGTCCTCTGGGGCCAACGTCCTGACTTTC | CATSDRQSSGANVLTF
TRBJ2-5 | TRBV25-1 | . | . | 15 | TGTGCCAGCAGCCCCCTTGGAGGGGACTTGGAGACCCAGTACTTC | CASSPLGGDLETQYF
TRBJ2-5 | TRBV7-2 | . | . | 15 | TGTGCCAGCAGCAACTCCCCGAGGGTTACGGAGACCCAGTACTTC | CASSNSPRVTETQYF
TRBJ2-3 | TRBV7-2 | . | . | 15 | TGTGCCAGCAGCTTAGAAGGGGCGAGCACAGATACGCAGTATTTT | CASSLEGASTDTQYF
TRBJ1-5 | TRBV7-9 | TRBD1 | few | 15 | TGTGCCAGCAGCATAGACAGGGGTAGCAATCAGCCCCAGCATTTT | CASSIDRGSNQPQHF
TRBJ2-1 | TRBV9 | TRBD2 | . | 16 | TGTGCCAGCAGCGTAGGGGCGGGAGTTCAGTACAATGAGCAGTTCTTC | CASSVGAGVQYNEQFF
TRBJ1-6 | TRBV5-6 | . | . | 14 | TGTGCCAGCAGCTTGGGGGGTTACGATTCACCCCTCCACTTT | CASSLGGYDSPLHF
TRBJ2-3 | TRBV19 | . | . | 14 | TGTGCCAGTAGTAGCGGGGCCGACACAGATACGCAGTATTTT | CASSSGADTDTQYF
TRBJ1-4 | TRBV3-1/TRBV3-2 | TRBD1 | . | 15 | TGTGCCAGCAGCCAAGCAGGGGGGACCAGTGAAAAACTGTTTTTT | CASSQAGGTSEKLFF
TRBJ2-5 | TRBV24-1 | TRBD1 | . | 14 | TGTGCCACCAGTGAAGACAGGGGATGGGAGACCCAGTACTTC | CATSEDRGWETQYF
TRBJ2-5 | TRBV3-1/TRBV3-2 | . | . | 12 | TGTGCCAGCAGCCAAGATAGGCGGGCCCAGTACTTC | CASSQDRRAQYF
TRBJ2-6 | TRBV6-1 | . | few | 14 | TGTGCCAGCAGTGAAGTTTCTGGGGCCAACGTCCTGACTTTC | CASSEVSGANVLTF
TRBJ1-1 | TRBV7-8 | TRBD1 | . | 17 | TGTGCCAGCAGCTTGGTGCGGGACAGGGCGCGGGGGACTGAAGCTTTCTTT | CASSLVRDRARGTEAFF
TRBJ1-4 | TRBV5-6 | . | . | 15 | TGTGCCAGCAGCCTTCCCGGGACGGAAAATGAAAAACTGTTTTTT | CASSLPGTENEKLFF
TRBJ1-3 | TRBV7-9 | TRBD1 | few | 15 | TGTGCCAGCAGCGGGGACAGGGGGTATGGAAACACCATATATTTT | CASSGDRGYGNTIYF
TRBJ1-5 | TRBV2 | . | . | 14 | TGTGCCAGCAGCGCCGGGAAGAACAATCAGCCCCAGCATTTT | CASSAGKNNQPQHF
TRBJ1-2 | TRBV28 | . | . | 15 | TGTGCCAGCAGCAACCCTACAGGGCTCACAAGTGGCTACACCTTC | CASSNPTGLTSGYTF
TRBJ1-6 | TRBV20-1 | . | . | 11 | TGCAGTGCCCGCGGGGGGGCACCCCTCCACTTT | CSARGGAPLHF